These T cell receptor beta chains were read from a single sample in a study of cytomegalovirus exposure and HLA in healthy donors. The protocol was immunoSEQ multiplex PCR, while the TCRdb copy is restricted to in-frame clones and leaves out a portion. Among about 130,000 clones, 90% were seen once, and the ten largest hold around 6%. Source material: PBMCs. Receptors originate from a woman aged 25-40 years in good health and CMV-seropositive. CDR3s include the opening cysteine and the closing phenylalanine or tryptophan. The D gene is left open where the match is weak. The listing skips clone size in some rows; elsewhere it reads once, few, many or a size class.

length: 15
D: NA
V: TRBV2
size: once
J: TRBJ2-1
DNA: TGTGCCAGCAGTGAATTTGGTGGGGGCCCGAATGAGCAGTTCTTC
CDR3: CASSEFGGGPNEQFF

length: 13
D: NA
V: TRBV15
size: NA
J: TRBJ1-2
DNA: TGTGCCACCAGCAGAGGCAGGGACTATGGCTACACCTTC
CDR3: CATSRGRDYGYTF

length: 16
D: TRBD1
V: TRBV15
size: NA
J: TRBJ1-2
DNA: TGTGCCACCAGCAGAGTAGGACAGGGTGGCAACTATGGCTACACCTTC
CDR3: CATSRVGQGGNYGYTF

length: 17
D: TRBD2
V: TRBV5-1
size: NA
J: TRBJ2-1
DNA: TGCGCCAGCAGCTCCTACCAACTAGCGGACTTCTACAATGAGCAGTTCTTC
CDR3: CASSSYQLADFYNEQFF

length: 13
D: TRBD1
V: TRBV7-9
size: NA
J: TRBJ1-1
DNA: TGTGCCAGCAGCTCACAGGGGGTCACTGAAGCTTTCTTT
CDR3: CASSSQGVTEAFF

length: 14
D: TRBD1
V: TRBV6-5
size: NA
J: TRBJ2-1
DNA: TGTGCCAGCAGCATGGACAGGGAGGTGAATGAGCAGTTCTTC
CDR3: CASSMDREVNEQFF

length: 12
D: NA
V: TRBV7-9
size: NA
J: TRBJ2-3
DNA: TGTGCCAGCAGCCCCTACACAGATACGCAGTATTTT
CDR3: CASSPYTDTQYF

length: 15
D: TRBD1
V: TRBV6-7
size: few
J: TRBJ1-2
DNA: TGTGCCAGCAGCCGCGACCCGGGACAGATTTATGGCTACACCTTC
CDR3: CASSRDPGQIYGYTF

length: 16
D: NA
V: TRBV21-1
size: once
J: TRBJ2-7
DNA: TGTGCCAGCAGCGCCGGGGACAGGGCAACCGCCTACGAGCAGTACTTC
CDR3: CASSAGDRATAYEQYF

length: 15
D: TRBD2
V: TRBV6-5
size: NA
J: TRBJ2-5
DNA: TGTGCCAGCAGGTCCCAGGCGGGGGGAGTAGAGACCCAGTACTTC
CDR3: CASRSQAGGVETQYF

length: 14
D: NA
V: TRBV11-2
size: NA
J: TRBJ2-7
DNA: TGTGCCAGCAGCTTAGACAGGGAATCCTACGAGCAGTACTTC
CDR3: CASSLDRESYEQYF

length: 18
D: TRBD1
V: TRBV28
size: NA
J: TRBJ2-3
DNA: TGTGCCAGCAGTTCCCGCCCTGGGGGACAGGGAGGGAGAGATACGCAGTATTTT
CDR3: CASSSRPGGQGGRDTQYF

length: 14
D: NA
V: TRBV27
size: NA
J: TRBJ2-3
DNA: TGTGCCAGCAGTCAGCGAAGTGGCACAGATACGCAGTATTTT
CDR3: CASSQRSGTDTQYF

length: 15
D: TRBD1
V: TRBV6-6
size: NA
J: TRBJ1-1
DNA: TGTGCCAGCACTCCGGACAGGGGGCAGAACACTGAAGCTTTCTTT
CDR3: CASTPDRGQNTEAFF

length: 15
D: TRBD1
V: TRBV9
size: NA
J: TRBJ2-7
DNA: TGTGCCAGCAGCGTAGGGGGACAGGGAACCTACGAGCAGTACTTC
CDR3: CASSVGGQGTYEQYF

length: 16
D: TRBD2
V: TRBV2
size: once
J: TRBJ2-3
DNA: TGTGCCAGCAGGACAACTAGCGGGAGTACGACAGATACGCAGTATTTT
CDR3: CASRTTSGSTTDTQYF

length: 15
D: TRBD2
V: TRBV27
size: NA
J: TRBJ2-1
DNA: TGTGCCAGCAGCACTAGCGGGAGGGCCGGGGATGAGCAGTTCTTC
CDR3: CASSTSGRAGDEQFF